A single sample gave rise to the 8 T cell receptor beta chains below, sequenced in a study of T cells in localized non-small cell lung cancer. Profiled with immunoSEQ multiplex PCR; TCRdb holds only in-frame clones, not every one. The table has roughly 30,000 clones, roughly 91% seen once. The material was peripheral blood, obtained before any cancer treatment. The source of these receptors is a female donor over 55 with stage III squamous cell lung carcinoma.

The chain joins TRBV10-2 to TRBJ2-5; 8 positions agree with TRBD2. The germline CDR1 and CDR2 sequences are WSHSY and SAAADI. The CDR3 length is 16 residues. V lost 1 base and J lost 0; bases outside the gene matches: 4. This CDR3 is CASSEWSGGNQETQYF. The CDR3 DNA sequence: TGCGCCAGCAGTGAGTGGTCGGGGGGGAACCAAGAGACCCAGTACTTC.

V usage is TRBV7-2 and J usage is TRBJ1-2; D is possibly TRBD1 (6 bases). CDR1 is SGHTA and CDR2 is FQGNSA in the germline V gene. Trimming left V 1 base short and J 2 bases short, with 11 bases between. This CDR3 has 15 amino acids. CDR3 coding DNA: TGTGCCAGCAGCTTAGACAGGGCCATCAACTATGGCTACACCTTC. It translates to CASSLDRAINYGYTF.

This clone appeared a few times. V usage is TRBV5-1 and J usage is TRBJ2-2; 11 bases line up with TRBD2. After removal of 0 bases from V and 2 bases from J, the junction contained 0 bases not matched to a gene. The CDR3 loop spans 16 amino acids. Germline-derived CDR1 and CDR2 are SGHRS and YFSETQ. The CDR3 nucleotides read TGCGCCAGCAGCTTGGGACTAGCGGGAAACACCGGGGAGCTGTTTTTT. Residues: CASSLGLAGNTGELFF.

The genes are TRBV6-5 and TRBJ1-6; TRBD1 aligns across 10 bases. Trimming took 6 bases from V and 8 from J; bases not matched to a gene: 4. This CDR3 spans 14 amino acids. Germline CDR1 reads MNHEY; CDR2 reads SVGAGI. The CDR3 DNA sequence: TGTGCCAGCAGCCACGGACAGGGGGATTCACCCCTCCACTTT. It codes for CASSHGQGDSPLHF.

The CDR3 here is CASSLHMNTEAFF. Here the CDR3 DNA reads TGTGCCAGCAGCCTCCATATGAACACTGAAGCTTTCTTT. The rearrangement uses TRBV7-2 and TRBJ1-1; no clear D. V lost 5 bases and J 0 bases, leaving 7 bases between the germline ends. Germline V gene lookup returns CDR1 SGHTA and CDR2 FQGNSA. This CDR3 has 13 amino acids.

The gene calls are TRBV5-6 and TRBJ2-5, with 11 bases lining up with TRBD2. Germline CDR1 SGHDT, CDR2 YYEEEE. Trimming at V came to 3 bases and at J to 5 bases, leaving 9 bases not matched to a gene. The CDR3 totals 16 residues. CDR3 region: CASSSLRTSGWETQYF. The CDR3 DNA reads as TGTGCCAGCAGCTCCCTCCGGACTAGCGGGTGGGAGACCCAGTACTTC. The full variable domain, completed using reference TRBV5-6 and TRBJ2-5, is DAGVTQSPTHLIKTRGQQVTLRCSPKSGHDTVSWYQQALGQGPQFIFQYYEEEERQRGNFPDRFSGHQFPNYSSELNVNALLLGDSALYLCASSSLRTSGWETQYFGPGTRLLVL.

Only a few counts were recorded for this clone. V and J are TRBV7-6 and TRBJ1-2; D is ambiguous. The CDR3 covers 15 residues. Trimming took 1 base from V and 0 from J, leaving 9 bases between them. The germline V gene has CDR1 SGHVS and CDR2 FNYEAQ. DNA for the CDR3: TGTGCCAGCAGCTTAGATATGGCAGCTAACTATGGCTACACCTTC. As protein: CASSLDMAANYGYTF.

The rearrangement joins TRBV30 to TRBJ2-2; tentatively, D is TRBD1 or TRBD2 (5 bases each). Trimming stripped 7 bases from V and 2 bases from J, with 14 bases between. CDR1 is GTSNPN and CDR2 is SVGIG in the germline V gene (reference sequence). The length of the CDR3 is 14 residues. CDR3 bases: TGTGCCTTCCGCCCCGGGGCTAACACCGGGGAGCTGTTTTTT. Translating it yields CAFRPGANTGELFF. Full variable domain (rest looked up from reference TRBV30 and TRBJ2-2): SQTIHQWPATLVQPVGSPLSLECTVEGTSNPNLYWYRQAAGRGLQLLFYSVGIGQISSEVPQNLSASRPQDRQFILSSKKLLLSDSGFYLCAFRPGANTGELFFGEGSRLTVL.